This T cell receptor beta chain was identified during a study of cytomegalovirus exposure and HLA in healthy donors. Germline loops: CDR1 LNHDA, CDR2 SQIVND (reference sequence). J was trimmed by 3 bases and V by 4 bases; bases with no gene match: 14. There are 18 residues in the CDR3. Profiled with immunoSEQ multiplex PCR; TCRdb holds only in-frame clones, not every one. The sample lists 60,000 to 70,000 clones, around 88% occurring once. The study drew the donors from its approximately 110-subject validation cohort, separate from the approximately 690-subject first cohort. Study findings and constraints: For cytomegalovirus status, the classifier reportedly gave diagnoses with high specificity and sensitivity. Rare sequences made up most TCRs, while some public TCRs were found in many donors. The study flagged some 180 TCR beta chains as cytomegalovirus-associated.

Concerning this clone itself: Its specificity is not known.

The chain joins TRBV19 to TRBJ1-5; 8 nucleotides match TRBD1. Material for sequencing was PBMCs. This TCR derives from a woman under 30 in good health and CMV-seronegative. The CDR3 sequence is CASSTLSTGASYNQPQHF. CDR3 nucleotides: TGTGCCAGTAGTACCCTTTCGACAGGGGCGAGTTACAATCAGCCCCAGCATTTT.